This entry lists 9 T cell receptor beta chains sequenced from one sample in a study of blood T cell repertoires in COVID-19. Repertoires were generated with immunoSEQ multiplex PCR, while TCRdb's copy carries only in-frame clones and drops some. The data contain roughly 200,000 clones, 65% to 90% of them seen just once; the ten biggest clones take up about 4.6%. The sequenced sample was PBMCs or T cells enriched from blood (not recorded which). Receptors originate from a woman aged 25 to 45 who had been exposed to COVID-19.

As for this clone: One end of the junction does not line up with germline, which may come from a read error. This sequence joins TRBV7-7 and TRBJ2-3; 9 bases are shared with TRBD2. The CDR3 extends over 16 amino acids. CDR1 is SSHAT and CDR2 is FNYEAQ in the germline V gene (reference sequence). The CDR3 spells CASSSGASGVTDTQYF. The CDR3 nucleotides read TGTGCTAGCAGTTCGGGGGCTAGCGGGGTAACAGATACGCAGTATTTT.

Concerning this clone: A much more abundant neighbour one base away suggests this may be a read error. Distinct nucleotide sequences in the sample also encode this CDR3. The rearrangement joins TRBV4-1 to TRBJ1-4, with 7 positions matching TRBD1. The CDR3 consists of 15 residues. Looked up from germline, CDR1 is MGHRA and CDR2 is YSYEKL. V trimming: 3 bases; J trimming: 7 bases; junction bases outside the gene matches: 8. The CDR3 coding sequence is TGCGCCAGCAGCCAGGTCGGAACAGGGGCTGAAAAACTGTTTTTT. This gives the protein CASSQVGTGAEKLFF.

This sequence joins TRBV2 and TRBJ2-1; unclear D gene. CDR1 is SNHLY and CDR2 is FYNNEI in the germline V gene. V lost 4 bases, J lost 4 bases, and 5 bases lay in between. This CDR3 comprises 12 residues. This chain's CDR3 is CASSGQYNEQFF. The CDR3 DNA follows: TGTGCCAGCAGTGGTCAATACAATGAGCAGTTCTTC.

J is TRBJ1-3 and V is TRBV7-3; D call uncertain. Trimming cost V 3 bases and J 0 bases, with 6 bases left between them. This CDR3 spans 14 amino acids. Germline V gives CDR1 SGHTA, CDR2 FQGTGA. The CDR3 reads CASSFGSSGNTIYF. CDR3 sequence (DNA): TGTGCCAGCAGCTTTGGGAGCTCTGGAAACACCATATATTTT.

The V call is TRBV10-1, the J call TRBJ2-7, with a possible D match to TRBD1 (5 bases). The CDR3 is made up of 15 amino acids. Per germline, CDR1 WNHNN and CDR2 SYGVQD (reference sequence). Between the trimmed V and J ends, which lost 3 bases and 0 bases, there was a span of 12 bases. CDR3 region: CASSDSSDNSYEQYF. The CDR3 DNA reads TGCGCCAGCAGTGATTCCTCGGACAACTCCTACGAGCAGTACTTC.

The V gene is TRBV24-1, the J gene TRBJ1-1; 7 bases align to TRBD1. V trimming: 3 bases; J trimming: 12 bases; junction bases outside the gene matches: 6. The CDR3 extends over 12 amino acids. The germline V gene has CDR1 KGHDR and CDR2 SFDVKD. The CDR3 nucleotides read TGTGCCACCAGTGATCCCAGGGGGGTGACTTTCTTT. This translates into CATSDPRGVTFF.

The CDR3 DNA is TGTGCCAGCAGACGGGACTCTGGAAAAAACTATGGCTACACCTTC. It yields the protein CASRRDSGKNYGYTF. V usage is TRBV5-6 and J usage is TRBJ1-2; a possible D gene is TRBD1 (5 bases). Looked up from germline, CDR1 is SGHDT and CDR2 is YYEEEE. V lost 5 bases and J lost 2, with 16 bases in between. The CDR3 consists of 15 residues.

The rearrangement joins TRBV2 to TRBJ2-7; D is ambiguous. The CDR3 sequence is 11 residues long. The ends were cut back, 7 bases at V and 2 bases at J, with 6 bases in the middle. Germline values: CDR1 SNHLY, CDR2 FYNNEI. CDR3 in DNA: TGTGCCAGCAAGGCGGCCTACGAGCAGTACTTC. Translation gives CASKAAYEQYF.

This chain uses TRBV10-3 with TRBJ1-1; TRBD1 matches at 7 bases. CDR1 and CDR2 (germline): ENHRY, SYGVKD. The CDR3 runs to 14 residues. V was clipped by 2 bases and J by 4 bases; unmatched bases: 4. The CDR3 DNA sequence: TGTGCCATCAGTGAGACAGGGGCGTTCACTGAAGCTTTCTTT. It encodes CAISETGAFTEAFF.